This TCR beta chain stems from a study of Ad26.COV2.S vaccination and SARS-CoV-2 variants. Indicated treatment: about 20 received Ad26.COV2.S at low or high dose, single or two shots; about 5 received placebo; per-sample allocation not given. The investigators took samples on day 63 after the first vaccine or placebo injection. Germline V lookup: CDR1 SGDLS, CDR2 YYNGEE. V lost 3 bases, J lost 5 bases, and 16 bases lay in between. The length of the CDR3 is 15 residues. The table came from immunoSEQ multiplex PCR; TCRdb's copy has only in-frame clones and leaves some out. The table lists under 550,000 clones, about nine tenths of them singletons, with more than 10% in the top ten.

This sample comprised peripheral blood, obtained in a trial of Ad26.COV2.S vaccine versus placebo. The origin of this receptor is a person aged 18-60 years who received the Ad26.COV2.S COVID-19 vaccine or a placebo. The gene calls are TRBV9 and TRBJ2-3, with D possibly called TRBD1 or TRBD2 (5 bases each). CDR3 sequence: CASSGSDLGVDTQYF. CDR3 in DNA: TGTGCCAGCAGCGGGTCGGACCTGGGGGTAGATACGCAGTATTTT.